This T cell receptor (beta chain) was identified in a study of T cells after yellow fever vaccination. Study-wide results and limits: FACS-sorted repertoires could contain abundant clonotypes contaminating from the bulk population.

Template-switching 5'RACE yielded the TCR cDNA; a universal primer site and UMIs were added in the process. From the 5' RACE reads, TCRdb called clonotypes with MiXCR, one entry per CDR3 protein. The table records a few hundred thousand distinct CDR3 sequences, 5.5% to 8.5% of them present only once. Comments on this clonotype: What it binds is unknown.

Germline CDR1 reads WSHSY; CDR2 reads SAAADI. This CDR3 region has 15 residues. The V segment lost 6 bases and the J segment 3 bases; nucleotides outside the gene matches: 3. Sequences were derived from CD4+ T cells sorted from PBMCs, sampled on the day of the yellow fever booster vaccination. The receptor was derived from a man aged 30 to 39 who received the YFV17D yellow fever vaccine. This chain links TRBV10-2 with TRBJ2-1; 12 nucleotides align to TRBD2. CDR3 coding DNA: TGCGCCAGCAGGCCGGGACTAGCGGGCTACAATGAGCAGTTCTTC. Protein product: CASRPGLAGYNEQFF.